These T cell receptor beta chains were read from a single sample in a study of T cell responses to AZD1222 COVID-19 vaccine. Produced via immunoSEQ multiplex PCR; TCRdb's table is partial and in-frame only. Of under 200,000 clones in the sample, 94% are singletons; the top ten hold approximately 0.58%. Sequences were derived from peripheral blood, sampled on day 0 of AZD1222 vaccination. The receptors shown here come from an adult in good health. The CDR3 runs from the conserved cysteine through the conserved F or W. A D gene is named only where the DNA matches it firmly. Clone size, where shown, is once, few, many, or a class for clones that have expanded.

. TRBJ1-1 . TRBV10-1 CASKDGRNTEAFF TGCGCCAGCAAGGACGGGCGGAACACTGAAGCTTTCTTT
. TRBJ1-2 . TRBV27 CASSSAGDGYTF TGTGCCAGCAGTTCGGCAGGGGATGGCTACACCTTC
. TRBJ1-1 . TRBV10-3 CAISESDQNTEAFF TGTGCCATCAGTGAGTCGGACCAGAACACTGAAGCTTTCTTT
TRBD2 TRBJ2-1 . TRBV19 CASSIGTSVSNEQFF TGTGCCAGTAGTATTGGGACTAGCGTAAGCAATGAGCAGTTCTTC
. TRBJ1-5 . TRBV7-9 CASSLVGPTLNQPQHF TGTGCCAGCAGCTTAGTTGGGCCCACTCTCAATCAGCCCCAGCATTTT
TRBD1 TRBJ2-7 . TRBV29-1 CSVRDSSYEQYF TGCAGCGTTAGGGACAGCAGCTACGAGCAGTACTTC
. TRBJ2-2 . TRBV7-7 CASSSEGGELFF TGTGCCAGCAGCTCCGAGGGCGGGGAGCTGTTTTTT
TRBD1 TRBJ1-2 . TRBV7-9 CASGDSLYGYTF TGTGCCAGTGGGGACAGCCTCTATGGCTACACCTTC
TRBD2 TRBJ2-1 . TRBV20-1 CSARGGRARFF TGCAGTGCTAGAGGCGGGAGGGCCCGGTTCTTC
. TRBJ2-7 . TRBV5-4 CASSFGIRHDGEQYF TGTGCCAGCAGCTTCGGAATAAGGCATGACGGCGAGCAGTACTTC
. TRBJ1-4 . TRBV18 CASSPDYTGKLFF TGTGCCAGCTCGCCCGATTATACTGGAAAACTGTTTTTT
. TRBJ2-7 . TRBV28 CASPPPEGESNEQYF TGTGCCAGCCCTCCTCCCGAGGGGGAATCCAACGAGCAGTACTTC
. TRBJ1-1 . TRBV18 CASSQKRDTEAFF TGTGCCAGCTCCCAAAAACGGGACACTGAAGCTTTCTTT
. TRBJ1-1 . TRBV5-1 CASSREKSRATEAFF TGCGCCAGCAGCCGAGAGAAGTCCCGGGCGACTGAAGCTTTCTTT
TRBD1 TRBJ1-2 . TRBV30 CAVNRGRSYGYTF TGTGCTGTGAACAGGGGGCGAAGCTATGGCTACACCTTC
TRBD1 TRBJ1-1 . TRBV9 CASSVDRANTEAFF TGTGCCAGCAGCGTCGACAGGGCCAACACTGAAGCTTTCTTT
. TRBJ2-5 . TRBV6-5 CASRSMGETQYF TGTGCCAGCAGAAGCATGGGGGAGACCCAGTACTTC
TRBD1 TRBJ2-7 . TRBV7-6 CASSVQTGDYSEQYF TGTGCCAGCAGCGTCCAGACAGGGGATTATAGCGAGCAGTACTTC
. TRBJ2-1 few TRBV10-1 CASSESTGYNEQFF TGCGCCAGCAGTGAGTCGACCGGCTACAATGAGCAGTTCTTC
. TRBJ1-1 . TRBV5-8 CASSIWTIEAFF TGTGCCAGCAGCATCTGGACTATCGAAGCTTTCTTT
. TRBJ1-1 . TRBV29-1 CSVTIGNTEAFF TGCAGCGTCACCATCGGGAACACTGAAGCTTTCTTT
. TRBJ1-2 . TRBV9 CASSRLAGGGGYTF TGTGCCAGCAGCAGACTGGCCGGGGGCGGAGGCTACACCTTC
TRBD2 TRBJ2-3 . TRBV11-3 CASSLEGLAGARTDTQYF TGTGCCAGCAGCTTAGAGGGGCTAGCGGGAGCCCGAACAGATACGCAGTATTTT